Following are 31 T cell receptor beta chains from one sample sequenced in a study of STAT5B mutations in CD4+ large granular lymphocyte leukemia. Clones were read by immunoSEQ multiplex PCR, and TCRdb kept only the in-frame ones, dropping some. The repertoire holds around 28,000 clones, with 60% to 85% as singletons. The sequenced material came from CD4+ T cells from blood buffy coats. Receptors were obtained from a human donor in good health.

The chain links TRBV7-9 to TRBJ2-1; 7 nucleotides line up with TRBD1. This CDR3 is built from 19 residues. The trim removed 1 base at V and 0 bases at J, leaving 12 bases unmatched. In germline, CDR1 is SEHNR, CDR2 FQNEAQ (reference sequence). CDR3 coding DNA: TGTGCCAGCAGCTTAGAAAAGGGGGCGGCTCAATCCTCCTACAATGAGCAGTTCTTC. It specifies CASSLEKGAAQSSYNEQFF.

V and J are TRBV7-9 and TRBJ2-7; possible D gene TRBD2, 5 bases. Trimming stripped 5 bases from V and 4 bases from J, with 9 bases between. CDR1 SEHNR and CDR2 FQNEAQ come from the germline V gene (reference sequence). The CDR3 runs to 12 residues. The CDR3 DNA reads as TGTGCCAGCAGCGTTACTAGTTACGAGCAGTACTTC. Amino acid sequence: CASSVTSYEQYF.

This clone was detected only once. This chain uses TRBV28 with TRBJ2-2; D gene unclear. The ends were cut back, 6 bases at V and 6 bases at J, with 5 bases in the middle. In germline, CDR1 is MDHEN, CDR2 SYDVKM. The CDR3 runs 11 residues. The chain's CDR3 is CASSTPGELFF. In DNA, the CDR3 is TGTGCCAGCAGCACACCCGGGGAGCTGTTTTTT.

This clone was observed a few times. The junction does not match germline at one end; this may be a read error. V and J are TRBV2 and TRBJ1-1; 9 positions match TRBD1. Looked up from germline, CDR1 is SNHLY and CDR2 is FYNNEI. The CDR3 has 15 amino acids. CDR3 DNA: TGTGCCAGCAGGCCCGTCGGTCTGGGACAGGGCGAAGATTTCTTT. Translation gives CASRPVGLGQGEDFF.

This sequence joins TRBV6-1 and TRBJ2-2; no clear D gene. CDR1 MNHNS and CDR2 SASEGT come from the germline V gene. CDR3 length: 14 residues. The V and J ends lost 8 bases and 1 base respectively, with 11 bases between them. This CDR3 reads CASGWTLNTGELFF. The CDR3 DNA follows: TGTGCCAGCGGATGGACGTTGAACACCGGGGAGCTGTTTTTT.

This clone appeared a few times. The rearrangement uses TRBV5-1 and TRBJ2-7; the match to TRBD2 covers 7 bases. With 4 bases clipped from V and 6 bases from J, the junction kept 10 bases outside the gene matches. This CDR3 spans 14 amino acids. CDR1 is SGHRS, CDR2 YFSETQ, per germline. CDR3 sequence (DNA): TGCGCCAGCAGCGAAGGAGGGAGGGTGGTCGAGCAGTACTTC. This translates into CASSEGGRVVEQYF.

The CDR3 spells CASSIGQLDTEAFF. The CDR3 region has the DNA TGTGCCAGTAGTATAGGGCAGCTGGACACTGAAGCTTTCTTT. V is TRBV19 and J is TRBJ1-1; D not certain. The V gene lost 1 base and the J gene lost 3 bases, with 9 bases spanning the gap. Germline V CDR1 and CDR2: LNHDA, SQIVND (reference sequence). There are 14 residues in the CDR3.

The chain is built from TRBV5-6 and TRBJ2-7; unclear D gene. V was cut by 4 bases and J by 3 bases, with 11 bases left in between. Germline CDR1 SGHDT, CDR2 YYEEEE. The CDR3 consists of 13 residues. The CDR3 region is CASSRTTGYEQYF. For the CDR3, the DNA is TGTGCCAGCAGCAGAACTACCGGCTACGAGCAGTACTTC.

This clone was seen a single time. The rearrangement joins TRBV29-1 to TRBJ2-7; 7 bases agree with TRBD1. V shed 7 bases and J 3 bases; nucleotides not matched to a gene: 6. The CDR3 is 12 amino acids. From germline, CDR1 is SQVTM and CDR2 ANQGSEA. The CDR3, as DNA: TGCAGCGCCGACGGGACAGACTACGAGCAGTACGTC. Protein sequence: CSADGTDYEQYV.

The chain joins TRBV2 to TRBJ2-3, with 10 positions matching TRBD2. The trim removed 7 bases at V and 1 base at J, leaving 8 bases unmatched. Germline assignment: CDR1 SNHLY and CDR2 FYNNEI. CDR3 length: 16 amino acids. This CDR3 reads CASTRGSGGRTDTQYF. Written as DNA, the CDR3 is TGTGCCAGCACTAGGGGTAGCGGGGGGCGCACAGATACGCAGTATTTT.

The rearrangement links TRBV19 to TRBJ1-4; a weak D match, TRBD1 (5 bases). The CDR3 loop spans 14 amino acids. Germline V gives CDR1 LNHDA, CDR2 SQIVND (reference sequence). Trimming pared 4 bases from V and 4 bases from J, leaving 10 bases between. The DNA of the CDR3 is TGTGCCAGTAGTACCGACAGACTTAATGAAAAACTGTTTTTT. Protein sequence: CASSTDRLNEKLFF.

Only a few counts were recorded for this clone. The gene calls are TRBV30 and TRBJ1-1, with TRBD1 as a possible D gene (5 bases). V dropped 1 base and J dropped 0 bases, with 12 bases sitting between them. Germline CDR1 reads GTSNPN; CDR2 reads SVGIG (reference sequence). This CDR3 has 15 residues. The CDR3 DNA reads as TGTGCCTGGAGTGCCATGGGACCTTTGAACACTGAAGCTTTCTTT. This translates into CAWSAMGPLNTEAFF.

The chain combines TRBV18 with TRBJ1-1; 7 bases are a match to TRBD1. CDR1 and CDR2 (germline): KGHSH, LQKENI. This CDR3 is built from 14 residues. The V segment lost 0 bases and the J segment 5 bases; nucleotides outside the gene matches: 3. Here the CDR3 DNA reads TGTGCCAGCTCACCACCAGGGGGCTATACTGAAGCTTTCTTT. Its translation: CASSPPGGYTEAFF. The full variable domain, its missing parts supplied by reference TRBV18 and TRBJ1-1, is NAGVMQNPRHLVRRRGQEARLRCSPMKGHSHVYWYRQLPEEGLKFMVYLQKENIIDESGMPKERFSAEFPKEGPSILRIQQVVRGDSAAYFCASSPPGGYTEAFFGQGTRLTVV.

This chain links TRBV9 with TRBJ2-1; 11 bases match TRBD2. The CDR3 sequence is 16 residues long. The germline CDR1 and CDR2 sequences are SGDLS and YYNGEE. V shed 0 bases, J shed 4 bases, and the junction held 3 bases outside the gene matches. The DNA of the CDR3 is TGTGCCAGCAGCGTAGAGAGACTAGCGGGGTACAATGAGCAGTTCTTC. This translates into CASSVERLAGYNEQFF.

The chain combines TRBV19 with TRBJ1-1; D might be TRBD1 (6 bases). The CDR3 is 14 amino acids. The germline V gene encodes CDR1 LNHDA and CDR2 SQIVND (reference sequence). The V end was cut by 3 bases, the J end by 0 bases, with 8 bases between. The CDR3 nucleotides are TGTGCCAGTAGTATCGGACAGTTGAACACTGAAGCTTTCTTT. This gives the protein CASSIGQLNTEAFF.

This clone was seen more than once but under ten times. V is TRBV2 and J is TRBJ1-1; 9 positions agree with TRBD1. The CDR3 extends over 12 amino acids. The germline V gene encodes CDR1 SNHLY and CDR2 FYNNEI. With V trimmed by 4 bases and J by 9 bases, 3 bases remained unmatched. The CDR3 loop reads CASSGDREKAFF. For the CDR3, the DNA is TGTGCCAGCAGTGGGGACAGGGAAAAAGCTTTCTTT.

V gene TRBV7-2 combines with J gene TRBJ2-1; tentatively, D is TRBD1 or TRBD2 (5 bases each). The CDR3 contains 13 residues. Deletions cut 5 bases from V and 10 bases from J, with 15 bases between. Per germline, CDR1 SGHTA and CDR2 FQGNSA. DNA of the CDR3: TGTGCCAGCAGCCTTGGGGGTCAGGGCGAGCAGTTCTTC. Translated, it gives CASSLGGQGEQFF. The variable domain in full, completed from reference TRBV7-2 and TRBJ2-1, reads GAGVSQSPSNKVTEKGKDVELRCDPISGHTALYWYRQSLGQGLEFLIYFQGNSAPDKSGLPSDRFSAERTGGSVSTLTIQRTQQEDSAVYLCASSLGGQGEQFFGPGTRLTVL.

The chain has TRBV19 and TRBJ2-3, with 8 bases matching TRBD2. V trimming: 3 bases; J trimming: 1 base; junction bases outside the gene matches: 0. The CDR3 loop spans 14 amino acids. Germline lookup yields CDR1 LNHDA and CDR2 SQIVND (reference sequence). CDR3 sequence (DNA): TGTGCCAGTAGTATCGGGGGGGGCACAGATACGCAGTATTTT. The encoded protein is CASSIGGGTDTQYF.

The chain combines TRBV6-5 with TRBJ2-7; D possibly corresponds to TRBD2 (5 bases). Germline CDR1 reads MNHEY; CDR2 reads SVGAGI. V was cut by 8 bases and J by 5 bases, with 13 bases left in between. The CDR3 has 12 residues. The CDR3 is CASGGRRHEQYF. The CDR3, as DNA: TGTGCCAGCGGTGGTAGGAGGCACGAGCAGTACTTC.

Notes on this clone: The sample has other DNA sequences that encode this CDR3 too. The DNA for the CDR3 is TGTGCCAGCAGCTGGGGACAGGGGAACTATGGCTACACCTTC. Encoded protein: CASSWGQGNYGYTF. V gene TRBV7-9 combines with J gene TRBJ1-2, with 10 bases matching TRBD1. V lost 4 bases, J lost 2 bases, and 1 base stayed unmatched. The CDR3 runs to 14 residues. Looked up from germline, CDR1 is SEHNR and CDR2 is FQNEAQ (reference sequence).

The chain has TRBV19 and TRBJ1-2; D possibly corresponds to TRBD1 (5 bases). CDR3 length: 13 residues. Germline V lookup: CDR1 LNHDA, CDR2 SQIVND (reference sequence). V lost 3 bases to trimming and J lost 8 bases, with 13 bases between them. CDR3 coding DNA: TGTGCCAGTAGTATCGGGGGTGGTGCCGGCTACACCTTC. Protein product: CASSIGGGAGYTF.

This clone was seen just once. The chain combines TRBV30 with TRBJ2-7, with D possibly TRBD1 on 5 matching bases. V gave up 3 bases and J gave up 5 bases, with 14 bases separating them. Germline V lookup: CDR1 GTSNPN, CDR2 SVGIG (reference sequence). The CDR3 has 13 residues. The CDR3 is CAWRSPGRHEQYF. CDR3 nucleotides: TGTGCCTGGAGGAGTCCAGGGCGCCACGAGCAGTACTTC. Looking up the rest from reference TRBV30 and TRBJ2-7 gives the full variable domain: SQTIHQWPATLVQPVGSPLSLECTVEGTSNPNLYWYRQAAGRGLQLLFYSVGIGQISSEVPQNLSASRPQDRQFILSSKKLLLSDSGFYLCAWRSPGRHEQYFGPGTRLTVT.

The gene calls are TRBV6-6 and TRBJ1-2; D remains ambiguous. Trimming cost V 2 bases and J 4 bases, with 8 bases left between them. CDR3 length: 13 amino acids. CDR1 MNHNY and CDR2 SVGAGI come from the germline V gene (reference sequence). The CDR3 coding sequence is TGTGCCAGCAGTTACAGTACAGCCTATGGCTACACCTTC. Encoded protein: CASSYSTAYGYTF.

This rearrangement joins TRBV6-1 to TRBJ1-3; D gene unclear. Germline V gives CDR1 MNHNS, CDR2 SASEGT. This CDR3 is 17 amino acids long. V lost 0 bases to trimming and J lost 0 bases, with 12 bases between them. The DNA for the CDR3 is TGTGCCAGCAGTGAAGCGCTTGGGCTCCTCTCTGGAAACACCATATATTTT. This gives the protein CASSEALGLLSGNTIYF.

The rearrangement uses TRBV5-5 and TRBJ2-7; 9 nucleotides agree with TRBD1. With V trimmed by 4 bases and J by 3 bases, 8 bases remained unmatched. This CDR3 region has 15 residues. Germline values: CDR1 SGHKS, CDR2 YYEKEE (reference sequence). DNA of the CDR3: TGTGCCAGCAGCCCCGGTTTGGGACAGGGCTACGAGCAGTACTTC. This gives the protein CASSPGLGQGYEQYF.

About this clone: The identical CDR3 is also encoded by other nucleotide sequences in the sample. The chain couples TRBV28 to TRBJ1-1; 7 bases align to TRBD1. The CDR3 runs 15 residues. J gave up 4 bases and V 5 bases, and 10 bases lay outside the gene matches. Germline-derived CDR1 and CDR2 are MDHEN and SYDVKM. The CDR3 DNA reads TGTGCCAGCAGTATCCTCCAGGGGGTAATCACTGAAGCTTTCTTT. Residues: CASSILQGVITEAFF.

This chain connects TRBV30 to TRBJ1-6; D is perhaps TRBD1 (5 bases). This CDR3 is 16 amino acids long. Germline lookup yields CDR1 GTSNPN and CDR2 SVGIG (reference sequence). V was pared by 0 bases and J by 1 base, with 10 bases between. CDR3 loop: CAWSVGGDSYNSPLHF. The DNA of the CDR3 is TGTGCCTGGAGTGTGGGGGGTGATTCCTATAATTCACCCCTCCACTTT.

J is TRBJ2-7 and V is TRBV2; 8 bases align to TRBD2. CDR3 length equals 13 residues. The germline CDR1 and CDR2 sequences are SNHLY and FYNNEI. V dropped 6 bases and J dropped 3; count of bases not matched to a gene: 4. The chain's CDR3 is CASRKAGVYEQYF. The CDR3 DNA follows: TGTGCCAGCAGGAAAGCGGGAGTCTACGAGCAGTACTTC.

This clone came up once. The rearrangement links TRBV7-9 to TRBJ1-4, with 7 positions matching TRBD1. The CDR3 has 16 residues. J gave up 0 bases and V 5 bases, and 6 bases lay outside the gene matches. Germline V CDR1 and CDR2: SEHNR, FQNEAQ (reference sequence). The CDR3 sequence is CASSPPGQTTNEKLFF. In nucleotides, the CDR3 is TGTGCCAGCAGCCCGCCGGGACAGACAACTAATGAAAAACTGTTTTTT.

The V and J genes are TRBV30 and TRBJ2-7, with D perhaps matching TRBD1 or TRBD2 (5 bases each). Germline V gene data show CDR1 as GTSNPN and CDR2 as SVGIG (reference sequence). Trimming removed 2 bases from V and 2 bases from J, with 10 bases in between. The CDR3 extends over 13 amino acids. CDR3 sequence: CAWSRDGPYEQYF. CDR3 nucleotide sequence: TGTGCCTGGAGTCGGGACGGTCCCTACGAGCAGTACTTC.

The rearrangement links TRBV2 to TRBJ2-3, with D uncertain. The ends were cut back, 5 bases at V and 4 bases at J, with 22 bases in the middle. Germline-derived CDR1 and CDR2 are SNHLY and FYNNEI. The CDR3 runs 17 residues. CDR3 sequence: CASSSENRVHGSDTQYF. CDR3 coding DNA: TGTGCCAGCAGTAGCGAGAACCGGGTTCATGGATCAGATACGCAGTATTTT.